This TCR beta chain was found in a study of cytomegalovirus exposure and HLA in healthy donors. Study-wide results and caveats: Both high specificity and high sensitivity reportedly marked the classifier's diagnosis of cytomegalovirus status. Previously analyzed data showed that most TCR beta V segments were productive at a frequency of about 90% or about 30%. Sequencing artifact likely explains a cluster of highly shared sequence variants.

Vbeta (60) and Jbeta (13) primers were used in the PCR. Sequencing was performed with immunoSEQ multiplex PCR; in TCRdb, only in-frame clones are kept and a portion is missing. The sample shows 200,000 or so clones, 87% of them seen only once. CDR3 length: 17 amino acids. Points on this clone: The antigen is undetermined.

The chain joins TRBV21-1 to TRBJ2-7; the table's D call, TRBD1, has no DNA check behind it. TRBV21-1 is assigned pseudogene status. This receptor was obtained from a man aged 30 to 39 in good health and CMV-seronegative. The sequencing input was PBMCs. Here the CDR3 DNA reads TGTGCCAGCAGCTCCCCCGGACACCTTCAAGCTCCTACGAGCCCCCACTTC. As protein: CASSSPGHLQAPTSPHF.